A single sample is the source of the 28 T cell receptor beta chains below, sequenced in a study of blood T cell repertoires in COVID-19. Here immunoSEQ multiplex PCR was the method, and the copy in TCRdb shows in-frame clones only, minus some. The sample has approximately 200,000 clones; approximately 83% are singletons. The sequencing input was peripheral blood. The receptors come from a woman between 45 and 65 years old with acute or convalescent COVID-19.

This chain joins TRBV11-2 and TRBJ2-7; 10 bases align to TRBD1. The CDR3 spans 14 residues. Germline values: CDR1 SGHAT, CDR2 FQNNGV. The ends lost 5 bases at V and 2 bases at J; junction bases unmatched: 3. This chain's CDR3 is CASSLGQGAYEQYF. The CDR3 DNA sequence: TGTGCCAGCAGCCTAGGACAGGGGGCCTACGAGCAGTACTTC.

V and J are TRBV5-1 and TRBJ2-1, with TRBD1 identical over 8 bases. With V trimmed by 6 bases and J by 5 bases, 7 bases remained unmatched. Germline-derived CDR1 and CDR2 are SGHRS and YFSETQ. CDR3 length: 14 amino acids. The DNA for the CDR3 is TGCGCCAGCACCGGGACAGGAAGGAACAATGAGCAGTTCTTC. Encoded protein: CASTGTGRNNEQFF. Using reference TRBV5-1 and TRBJ2-1 for the parts outside the CDR3, the full variable domain is KAGVTQTPRYLIKTRGQQVTLSCSPISGHRSVSWYQQTPGQGLQFLFEYFSETQRNKGNFPGRFSGRQFSNSRSEMNVSTLELGDSALYLCASTGTGRNNEQFFGPGTRLTVL.

The V call is TRBV5-1, the J call TRBJ2-7, with TRBD2 matching 8 bases. Germline V gives CDR1 SGHRS, CDR2 YFSETQ. V dropped 4 bases and J dropped 3; count of bases not matched to a gene: 9. The CDR3 runs 15 residues. In nucleotides, the CDR3 is TGCGCCAGCAGCGAAGGGGTAGCGGGGATCTACGAGCAGTACTTC. It specifies CASSEGVAGIYEQYF.

The chain is built from TRBV7-3 and TRBJ2-3; possibly TRBD1 for D (6 bases). V lost 5 bases, J lost 1 base, and 16 bases lay in between. Per the germline V gene, CDR1 is SGHTA and CDR2 is FQGTGA. The CDR3 has 16 residues. CDR3 nucleotide sequence: TGTGCCAGCAGCCTGCTAGGGGGAAGGCGCACAGATACGCAGTATTTT. Translation gives CASSLLGGRRTDTQYF.

This clone showed up just a few times. The chain combines TRBV6-4 with TRBJ2-3; 7 positions agree with TRBD2. The CDR3 loop spans 15 amino acids. Germline V gene lookup returns CDR1 MRHNA and CDR2 SNTAGT. The J segment lost 0 bases and the V segment lost 1 base, leaving 1 base of the junction unmatched. In DNA form, the CDR3 reads TGTGCCAGCAGTGACTTAGCGGGTAGCACAGATACGCAGTATTTT. Protein: CASSDLAGSTDTQYF.

The rearrangement uses TRBV6-2 or TRBV6-3 and TRBJ2-3; 9 bases are a match to TRBD2. The ends lost 4 bases at V and 2 bases at J; junction bases unmatched: 7. CDR1 and CDR2 from the germline V gene are MNHEY and SVGEGT. CDR3 length: 16 residues. CDR3 nucleotides: TGTGCCAGCAGTTCGCCTAGCGGGGCACACACAGATACGCAGTATTTT. Its translation is CASSSPSGAHTDTQYF.

The chain carries TRBV7-2 and TRBJ2-7, with 14 bases fitting TRBD2. V shed 5 bases and J 11 bases; nucleotides not matched to a gene: 8. Germline V gene data show CDR1 as SGHTA and CDR2 as FQGNSA. The CDR3 covers 14 residues. The CDR3 spells CASSPGLAGVFKYF. CDR3 DNA: TGTGCCAGCAGCCCGGGACTAGCGGGGGTTTTTAAGTACTTC.

CDR3 nucleotides: TGCGCCAGCAGAGAGGGGCAGGGGACAGATACGCAGTATTTT. This codes for CASREGQGTDTQYF. This chain joins TRBV5-1 and TRBJ2-3; possibly TRBD1 for D (6 bases). Germline assignment: CDR1 SGHRS and CDR2 YFSETQ. The length of the CDR3 is 14 residues. V was clipped by 5 bases and J by 3 bases, with 13 bases between them.

The CDR3 region has the DNA TGTGCCAGTAGTATAACGTTCGGGGGTAACACTGAAGCTTTCTTT. Translating gives CASSITFGGNTEAFF. The rearrangement uses TRBV19 and TRBJ1-1; possible D gene TRBD1, 5 bases. The V gene's germline CDR1 is LNHDA and CDR2 SQIVND (reference sequence). The V end was cut by 2 bases, the J end by 2 bases, with 12 bases between. The CDR3 length is 15 residues.

This chain uses TRBV5-1 with TRBJ2-1, with 8 nucleotides matching TRBD2. Germline lookup yields CDR1 SGHRS and CDR2 YFSETQ. The ends lost 0 bases at V and 4 bases at J; junction bases unmatched: 9. This CDR3 spans 17 amino acids. The CDR3 region is CASSLGKIAGPYNEQFF. The DNA for the CDR3 is TGCGCCAGCAGCTTGGGGAAGATAGCGGGGCCATACAATGAGCAGTTCTTC. Full variable domain (missing parts from reference TRBV5-1 and TRBJ2-1): KAGVTQTPRYLIKTRGQQVTLSCSPISGHRSVSWYQQTPGQGLQFLFEYFSETQRNKGNFPGRFSGRQFSNSRSEMNVSTLELGDSALYLCASSLGKIAGPYNEQFFGPGTRLTVL.

The chain couples TRBV28 to TRBJ2-7, with 9 bases that match TRBD2. The germline CDR1 and CDR2 sequences are MDHEN and SYDVKM. The CDR3 loop spans 17 amino acids. J gave up 0 bases and V 6 bases, and 12 bases lay outside the gene matches. CDR3 bases: TGTGCCAGCAGAAGCCCGGGACTAGCATTCCACTCCTACGAGCAGTACTTC. Its translation is CASRSPGLAFHSYEQYF.

This clone was found a few times. The chain employs TRBV28 and TRBJ1-1; D gene uncertain. The V end was cut by 8 bases, the J end by 3 bases, with 19 bases between. The germline V gene encodes CDR1 MDHEN and CDR2 SYDVKM. CDR3 size: 15 residues. The CDR3 loop is CASRPSNGGYTEAFF. The CDR3 DNA follows: TGTGCCAGCCGCCCGAGCAACGGAGGATACACTGAAGCTTTCTTT.

The chain recombines TRBV5-4 with TRBJ2-7; 10 bases map to TRBD2. The germline CDR1 and CDR2 sequences are SGHNT and YYREEE (reference sequence). Germline trimming cut 0 bases from V and 5 bases from J; bases unmatched to any gene: 5. The CDR3 covers 15 residues. This chain's CDR3 is CASSLAAGGLDEQYF. In DNA form, the CDR3 reads TGTGCCAGCAGCTTGGCAGCGGGGGGGCTGGACGAGCAGTACTTC.

The CDR3 nucleotides read TGTGCCAGCAGCTTAAGTGACAGGGGCTCTGGAAACACCATATATTTT. Translation: CASSLSDRGSGNTIYF. This sequence joins TRBV7-9 and TRBJ1-3; 8 bases map to TRBD1. Germline values: CDR1 SEHNR, CDR2 FQNEAQ (reference sequence). The J segment lost 0 bases and the V segment lost 2 bases, leaving 3 bases of the junction unmatched. There are 16 residues in the CDR3. Full variable domain (outside the CDR3, taken from reference TRBV7-9 and TRBJ1-3): DTGVSQNPRHKITKRGQNVTFRCDPISEHNRLYWYRQTLGQGPEFLTYFQNEAQLEKSRLLSDRFSAERPKGSFSTLEIQRTEQGDSAMYLCASSLSDRGSGNTIYFGEGSWLTVV.

This clone is a singleton in its sample. The chain couples TRBV5-1 to TRBJ2-3; TRBD1 agrees at 8 bases. Germline V gene lookup returns CDR1 SGHRS and CDR2 YFSETQ. The junction had 4 bases not matched to a gene; V was cut back by 2 bases and J by 5 bases. The CDR3 runs 14 residues. The CDR3 nucleotides are TGCGCCAGCAGCTTCGGGACAGGACGAGATACGCAGTATTTT. Translating gives CASSFGTGRDTQYF.

The chain joins TRBV24-1 to TRBJ2-1; D is perhaps TRBD2 (7 bases). The CDR3 is 15 amino acids. Germline V lookup: CDR1 KGHDR, CDR2 SFDVKD. The germline V and J ends were trimmed by 7 bases and 9 bases, with 21 bases remaining between them. CDR3 in amino acids: CATSWGGLAGAEQFF. CDR3 DNA sequence: TGTGCCACCAGCTGGGGGGGGCTAGCAGGGGCTGAGCAGTTCTTC.

The chain recombines TRBV4-1 with TRBJ2-1, with TRBD2 matching over 11 bases. V dropped 4 bases and J dropped 6; count of bases not matched to a gene: 11. The germline CDR1 and CDR2 sequences are MGHRA and YSYEKL. This CDR3 has 17 amino acids. The DNA of the CDR3 is TGCGCCAGCAGCCGTAGAGGTGATAGCGGGAGGGGCAATGAGCAGTTCTTC. This codes for CASSRRGDSGRGNEQFF.

V is TRBV5-1 and J is TRBJ2-1; 12 bases match TRBD2. V trimming: 4 bases; J trimming: 4 bases; junction bases outside the gene matches: 3. Germline values: CDR1 SGHRS, CDR2 YFSETQ. The CDR3 totals 15 residues. CDR3: CASSRTSGIYNEQFF. For the CDR3, the DNA is TGCGCCAGCAGCCGGACTAGCGGGATATACAATGAGCAGTTCTTC.

This chain joins TRBV7-2 and TRBJ1-1, with a weak D call TRBD1 (5 bases). Germline V gene sequence: CDR1 SGHTA, CDR2 FQGNSA. The CDR3 spans 14 residues. V shed 4 bases and J shed 11 bases, with 20 bases lying between them. DNA of the CDR3: TGTGCCAGCAGCTCGTTCTTGAGGGACGCGGGGGCTTTCTTT. Translated, it gives CASSSFLRDAGAFF. The full variable domain, rest sourced from reference TRBV7-2 and TRBJ1-1, is GAGVSQSPSNKVTEKGKDVELRCDPISGHTALYWYRQSLGQGLEFLIYFQGNSAPDKSGLPSDRFSAERTGGSVSTLTIQRTQQEDSAVYLCASSSFLRDAGAFFGQGTRLTVV.

The chain combines TRBV13 with TRBJ1-1; D may be TRBD1 (6 bases). The length of the CDR3 is 15 residues. V dropped 3 bases and J dropped 5 bases, with 16 bases sitting between them. Looked up from germline, CDR1 is PRHDT and CDR2 is FYEKMQ (reference sequence). The CDR3 bases are TGTGCCAGCAGCTTCCTTGGGGGCGGAGGAACTGAAGCTTTCTTT. It encodes CASSFLGGGGTEAFF.

This chain connects TRBV3-1 (or the pseudogene TRBV3-2) to TRBJ2-6; D ambiguous. This CDR3 region has 15 residues. The ends were cut back, 2 bases at V and 0 bases at J, with 5 bases in the middle. CDR1 and CDR2 from the germline V gene are LGHDT and YNNKEL (reference sequence). CDR3 region: CASSQPSSGANVLTF. The CDR3 nucleotides are TGTGCCAGCAGCCAACCCAGCTCTGGGGCCAACGTCCTGACTTTC.

The rearrangement links TRBV5-8 to TRBJ1-2; D is perhaps TRBD1 (5 bases). CDR3 length: 17 amino acids. CDR1 and CDR2 (germline): SGHTS, YDEGEE. V shed 5 bases and J shed 4 bases, with 24 bases lying between them. In DNA, the CDR3 is TGTGCCAGCAGTTACAACTTTGGGACGGGGACTGGCTATGGCTACACCTTC. Translation: CASSYNFGTGTGYGYTF.

The chain carries TRBV2 and TRBJ1-5, with 9 bases aligning to TRBD1. The CDR3 runs to 15 residues. Per the germline V gene, CDR1 is SNHLY and CDR2 is FYNNEI. J gave up 2 bases and V 6 bases, and 5 bases lay outside the gene matches. The CDR3 is CASRGQGLGNQPQHF. The CDR3 DNA reads TGTGCCAGCAGGGGACAGGGTTTAGGCAATCAGCCCCAGCATTTT. Complete variable domain (other parts from reference TRBV2 and TRBJ1-5): EPEVTQTPSHQVTQMGQEVILRCVPISNHLYFYWYRQILGQKVEFLVSFYNNEISEKSEIFDDQFSVERPDGSNFTLKIRSTKLEDSAMYFCASRGQGLGNQPQHFGDGTRLSIL.

CDR3 region: CASSATPGTGSDTQYF. The CDR3 DNA reads TGCGCCAGCAGCGCTACCCCCGGGACAGGGTCAGATACGCAGTATTTT. The chain joins TRBV5-1 to TRBJ2-3; 9 nucleotides agree with TRBD1. With V trimmed by 4 bases and J by 4 bases, 10 bases remained unmatched. This CDR3 comprises 16 residues. Per germline, CDR1 SGHRS and CDR2 YFSETQ.

This chain uses TRBV5-1 with TRBJ1-1; the match to TRBD1 covers 7 bases. The V gene end was trimmed by 3 bases and the J gene end by 5 bases; junction bases not matched to a gene: 10. This CDR3 is 15 amino acids long. Germline CDR1 SGHRS, CDR2 YFSETQ. The CDR3 DNA follows: TGCGCCAGCAGCTCGGCGGGACAGCCGGGGACTGAAGCTTTCTTT. This codes for CASSSAGQPGTEAFF.

The V call is TRBV5-1, the J call TRBJ2-7, with 7 bases matching TRBD1. This CDR3 is built from 15 residues. J lost 4 bases, V lost 4 bases, and 11 bases had no gene match. The germline V gene has CDR1 SGHRS and CDR2 YFSETQ. The CDR3 DNA follows: TGCGCCAGCAGCCCACACGGGACAGCCCTTTACGAGCAGTACTTC. Its protein product is CASSPHGTALYEQYF.

The V gene is TRBV20-1, the J gene TRBJ2-3, with D possibly TRBD2 on 6 matching bases. The CDR3 is 14 amino acids. The germline gives CDR1 DFQATT, CDR2 SNEGSKA (reference sequence). V lost 3 bases and J 0 bases, leaving 10 bases between the germline ends. The CDR3 bases are TGCAGTGCTAGTCCAAGCGGGAGCACAGATACGCAGTATTTT. This sequence encodes CSASPSGSTDTQYF.

The rearrangement joins TRBV5-5 to TRBJ1-1, with unresolved D. V lost 1 base to trimming and J lost 0 bases, with 16 bases between them. CDR1 SGHKS and CDR2 YYEKEE come from the germline V gene (reference sequence). This CDR3 has 17 residues. CDR3 coding DNA: TGTGCCAGCAGCTTGATCACACCGGGATCCATGAACACTGAAGCTTTCTTT. Amino acid sequence: CASSLITPGSMNTEAFF.